The source of this T cell receptor beta chain is a study of CD8+CD57+ T cells in acquired aplastic anemia. Study-wide context: The study obtained an average of 3.2 ug of DNA from sorted CD4+ and CD8+ cells. Findings of the study overall: Statistical testing detected no significant gap in CD8+ Simpson's diversity between patients and controls.

Trimming shortened V by 3 bases and J by 0 bases, and 5 bases separated the two germline ends. The CDR3 is 13 residues long. The template for TCR beta VDJ and CDR3 sequence profiling was genomic DNA. TCRdb processed the reads anew with MiXCR; each CDR3 protein has one entry. The table shows around 290,000 distinct CDR3 sequences, with under 65% occurring only once. For sequencing, patients were chosen who had shown expansion of CD8+CD57+ cells by flow cytometry. Turning to this clonotype: Antigen specificity is unknown.

Material for sequencing was sorted CD4+, CD8+, or CD8+CD57+ T cells (not recorded which) from PBMCs. The receptor comes from a human donor with aplastic anemia. The V call is TRBV12-3 or TRBV12-4, the J call TRBJ1-1; D remains unclear. This CDR3 is CASSFLMNTEAFF. In nucleotides, the CDR3 is TGTGCCAGCAGTTTTTTGATGAACACTGAAGCTTTCTTT.